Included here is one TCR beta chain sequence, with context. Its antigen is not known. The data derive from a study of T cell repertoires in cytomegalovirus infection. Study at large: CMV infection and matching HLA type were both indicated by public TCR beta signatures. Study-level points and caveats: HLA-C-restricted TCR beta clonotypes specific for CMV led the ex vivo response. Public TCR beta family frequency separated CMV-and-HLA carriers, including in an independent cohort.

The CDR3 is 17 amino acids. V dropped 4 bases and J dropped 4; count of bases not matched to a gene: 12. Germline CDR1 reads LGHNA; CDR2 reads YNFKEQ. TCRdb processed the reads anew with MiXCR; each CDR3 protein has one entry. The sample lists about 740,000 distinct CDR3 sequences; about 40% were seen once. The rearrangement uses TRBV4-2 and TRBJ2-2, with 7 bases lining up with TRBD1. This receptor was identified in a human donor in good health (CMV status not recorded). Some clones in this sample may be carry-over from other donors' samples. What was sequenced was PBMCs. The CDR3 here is CASSLTLRDRITGELFF. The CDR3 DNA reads TGTGCCAGCAGCCTAACCCTCCGGGACAGAATCACCGGGGAGCTGTTTTTT.